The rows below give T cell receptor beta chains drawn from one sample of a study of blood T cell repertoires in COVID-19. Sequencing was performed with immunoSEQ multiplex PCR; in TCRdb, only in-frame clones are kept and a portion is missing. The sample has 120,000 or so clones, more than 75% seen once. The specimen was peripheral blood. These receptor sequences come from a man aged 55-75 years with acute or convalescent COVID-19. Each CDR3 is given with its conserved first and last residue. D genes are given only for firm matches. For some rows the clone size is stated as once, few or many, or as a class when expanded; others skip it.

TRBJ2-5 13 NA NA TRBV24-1 TGTGCCACCAGTCGGGGAGGGGGTGAGACCCAGTACTTC CATSRGGGETQYF
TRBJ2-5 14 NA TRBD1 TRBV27 TGTGCCAGCAGCGTAGGGACAGACCAAGAGACCCAGTACTTC CASSVGTDQETQYF
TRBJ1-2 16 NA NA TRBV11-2 TGTGCCAGCAGCTTGGCCCAGGGCGCCTTTAACTATGGCTACACCTTC CASSLAQGAFNYGYTF
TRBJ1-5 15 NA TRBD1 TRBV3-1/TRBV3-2 TGTGCCAGCAGCCCAAGGACAGGGAGCAATCAGCCCCAGCATTTT CASSPRTGSNQPQHF
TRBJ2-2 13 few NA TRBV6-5 TGTGCCAGCAGTTACTCGAGCACCGGGGAGCTGTTTTTT CASSYSSTGELFF
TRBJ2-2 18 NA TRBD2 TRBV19 TGTGCCAGTAGTATTGTGACTAGCGGGAGAATCTTAGCCGGGGAGCTGTTTTTT CASSIVTSGRILAGELFF
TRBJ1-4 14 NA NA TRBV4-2 TGTGCCAGCAGCCAATCTGGACAGAATGAAAAACTGTTTTTT CASSQSGQNEKLFF
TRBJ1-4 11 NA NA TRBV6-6 TGTGCCAGCAGTGGCCAGGAAAAACTGTTTTTT CASSGQEKLFF
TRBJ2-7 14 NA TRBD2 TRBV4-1 TGCGCCAGCAGCCTGGGACTAGCGGGAGACGAGCAGTACTTC CASSLGLAGDEQYF
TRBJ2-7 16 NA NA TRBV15 TGTGCCACCAGCAGAGAAAGGCGTCTAGCCATCGACGAGCAGTACTTC CATSRERRLAIDEQYF
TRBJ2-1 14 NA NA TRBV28 TGTGCCAGCAGTCCGGCCAGGATCTACAATGAGCAGTTCTTC CASSPARIYNEQFF
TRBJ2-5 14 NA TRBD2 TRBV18 TGTGCCAGCTCACTGTGGACTAGCGAGGAGACCCAGTACTTC CASSLWTSEETQYF
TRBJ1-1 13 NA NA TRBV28 TGTGCCAGCGACCGAGGAAGCCGCGGGGAAGCTTTCTTT CASDRGSRGEAFF
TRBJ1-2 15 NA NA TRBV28 TGTGCCAGCAGTCCACAGGGAGGGGTGCGCTATGGCTACACCTTC CASSPQGGVRYGYTF
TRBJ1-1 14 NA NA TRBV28 TGTGCCAGCAGATTAGACAGCCCGAACACTGAAGCTTTCTTT CASRLDSPNTEAFF
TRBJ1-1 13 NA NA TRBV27 TGTGCCAGCAGTTTTGGCACGAACACTGAAGCTTTCTTT CASSFGTNTEAFF
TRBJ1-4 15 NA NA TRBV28 TGTGCCAGCACAATTGCGGGGGTGTTAAATGAAAAACTGTTTTTT CASTIAGVLNEKLFF
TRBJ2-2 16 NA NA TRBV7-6 TGTGCCAGCAGCGCCAATCCAGGGACGAACACCGGGGAGCTGTTTTTT CASSANPGTNTGELFF
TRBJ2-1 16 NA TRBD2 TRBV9 TGTGCCAGCAGCGCGGGACTAGCGCTACAATTGGATGAGCAGTTCTTC CASSAGLALQLDEQFF
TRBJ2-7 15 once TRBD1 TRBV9 TGTGCCAGCAGCGTAGACGGGACAGGGATCTACGAGCAGTACTTC CASSVDGTGIYEQYF
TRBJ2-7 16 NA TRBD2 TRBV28 TGTGCCAGCAGTTTCCGGCTAGCGGTACTCTCCTACGAGCAGTACTTC CASSFRLAVLSYEQYF
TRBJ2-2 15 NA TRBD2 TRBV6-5 TGTGCCAGCAGTCCAGCGGGGGGAGGGGGCGGGGAGCTGTTTTTT CASSPAGGGGGELFF
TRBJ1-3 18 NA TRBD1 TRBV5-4 TGTGCCAGCAGCTCTCCTCCGGGACAGGGAAGCTCTGGAAACACCATATATTTT CASSSPPGQGSSGNTIYF
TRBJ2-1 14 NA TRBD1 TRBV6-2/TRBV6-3 TGTGCCAGCAGTGCACAGGGGATCAACAATGAGCAGTTCTTC CASSAQGINNEQFF
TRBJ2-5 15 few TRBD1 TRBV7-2 TGTGCCAGCAGCTTAGATTCGACAGGGCGAGAGACCCAGTACTTC CASSLDSTGRETQYF
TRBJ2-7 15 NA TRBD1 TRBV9 TGTGCCAGCAGCCCTCGACAGGGTTTTTCCTACGAGCAGTACTTC CASSPRQGFSYEQYF
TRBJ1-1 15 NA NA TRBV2 TGTGCCAGCAGTGAAATGGGAGGGAGGAACACTGAAGCTTTCTTT CASSEMGGRNTEAFF
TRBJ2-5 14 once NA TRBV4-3 TGCGCCAGCAGCCAAGATGCCAGAACGGAGACCCAGTACTTC CASSQDARTETQYF
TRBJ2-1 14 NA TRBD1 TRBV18 TGTGCCAGCTCACCGACAGGGTATGGCAATGAGCAGTTCTTC CASSPTGYGNEQFF
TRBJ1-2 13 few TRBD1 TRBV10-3 TGTGCCATTGGGACAGGGTTGAACTATGGCTACACCTTC CAIGTGLNYGYTF
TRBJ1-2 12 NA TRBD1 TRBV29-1 TGCAGCGCGCAGACAGGGGCTGAGAGCTACACCTTC CSAQTGAESYTF
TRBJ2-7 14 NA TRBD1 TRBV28 TGTGCCAGCAGTGCCGGGACAGGGGGCTACGAGCAGTACTTC CASSAGTGGYEQYF
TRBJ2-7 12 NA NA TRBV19 TGTGCCAGTAGTTCAGGGGTCTACGAGCAGTACTTC CASSSGVYEQYF
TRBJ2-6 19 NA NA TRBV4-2 TGTGCCAGCAGCCAATATGGAGGGCAGGGCACCTCTGGGGCCAACGTCCTGACTTTC CASSQYGGQGTSGANVLTF
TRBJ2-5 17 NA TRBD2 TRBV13 TGTGCCAGCAGCCCAAGGACTAGCGGGCTGTACCAAGAGACCCAGTACTTC CASSPRTSGLYQETQYF
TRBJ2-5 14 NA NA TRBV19 TGTGCCAGTAGTCCCCGGACAGGAGGGGAGACCCAGTACTTC CASSPRTGGETQYF
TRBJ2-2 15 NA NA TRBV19 TGTGCCAGTAGTATATCGGGAGTGGGCACCGGGGAGCTGTTTTTT CASSISGVGTGELFF
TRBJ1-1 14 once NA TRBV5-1 TGCGCCAGCAGCGCCTTTGGAGGGGACCCTGAAGCTTTCTTT CASSAFGGDPEAFF
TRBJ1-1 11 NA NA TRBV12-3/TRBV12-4 TGTGCCAGCACTTCGAACACTGAAGCTTTCTTT CASTSNTEAFF
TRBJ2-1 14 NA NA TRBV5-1 TGCGCCAGCAGCTTTCCCTCGACTTACAATGAGCAGTTCTTC CASSFPSTYNEQFF
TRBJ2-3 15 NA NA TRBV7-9 TGTGCCAGCAGCTTAGCGGGACTCAGCACAGATACGCAGTATTTT CASSLAGLSTDTQYF
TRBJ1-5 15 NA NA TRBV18 TGTGCCAGCTCACCTCAGGGGCAACGCAATCAGCCCCAGCATTTT CASSPQGQRNQPQHF
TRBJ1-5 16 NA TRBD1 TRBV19 TGTGCCAGTAGCCCCCAGGGGGTTTATAGCAATCAGCCCCAGCATTTT CASSPQGVYSNQPQHF
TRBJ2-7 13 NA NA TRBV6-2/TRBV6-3 TGTGCCAGCAGTTCGCCCGGTCAGGACGAGCAGTACTTC CASSSPGQDEQYF
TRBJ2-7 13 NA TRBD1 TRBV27 TGTGCCAGCAGTCGCGACAGGGGGGGAGAGCAGTACTTC CASSRDRGGEQYF